This T cell receptor (beta chain) was sequenced during a study of spatial heterogeneity in lung cancer. Study details: Fewer alpha-chain than beta-chain sequences were consistently detected. As counted in raw reads, each unique TCR and UMI combination appeared more than ten times on average. The study's findings and limits: Resection blood, more than follow-up blood, showed ubiquitous expanded tumor TCRs.

On this clonotype: Its antigen is as yet unknown.

Single TCR cDNA molecules each had their own unique molecular identifier. TCRdb analysed the 5' RACE reads with MiXCR anew, one entry per CDR3 protein. In the table there are 25,000 to 30,000 distinct CDR3 sequences, approximately 5.6% of which are singletons. Time point reported: blood at routine non-recurrence follow-up after resection. Tumor, nontumor lung or frozen PBMC supplied whole RNA that was sequenced unsorted. Sequencing was performed on PBMCs, taken at follow-up. The receptor comes from a male donor with early-stage non-small cell lung cancer.

This CDR3 is CASSSTTSFAGELFF. The DNA for the CDR3 is TGTGCCAGCAGCTCTACGACTAGTTTTGCCGGGGAGCTGTTTTTT. The chain carries TRBV7-9 and TRBJ2-2; D possibly corresponds to TRBD2 (6 bases). The CDR3 has 15 residues. Deletions cut 4 bases from V and 6 bases from J, with 15 bases between. CDR1 is SEHNR, CDR2 FQNEAQ, per germline (reference sequence).